This T cell receptor (beta chain) was sequenced for a study of blood T cell repertoires in COVID-19. Study-level background: COVID-19 samples from acute and convalescent phases originated in the United States, Italy and Spain.

Germline V gives CDR1 KGHSH, CDR2 LQKENI. With 6 bases removed from V and 6 bases from J, the gap between germline ends came to 14 bases. The CDR3 is made up of 13 amino acids. Measured with immunoSEQ multiplex PCR; TCRdb has only the in-frame clones, and not every one. The sample includes around 74,000 clones, roughly 89% of them seen just once. The TCR sequence derives from a man younger than 45 with acute or convalescent COVID-19. This chain connects TRBV18 to TRBJ1-2; D perhaps matches TRBD1 (6 bases). The sequencing input was peripheral blood. CDR3 coding DNA: TGTGCCAGCTCGCGCGGACAGTCGAATGGCTACACCTTC. Its protein is CASSRGQSNGYTF. The whole variable domain, filled in from reference TRBV18 and TRBJ1-2, reads NAGVMQNPRHLVRRRGQEARLRCSPMKGHSHVYWYRQLPEEGLKFMVYLQKENIIDESGMPKERFSAEFPKEGPSILRIQQVVRGDSAAYFCASSRGQSNGYTFGSGTRLTVV.